Sequencing of this TCR beta chain was carried out in a study of cytomegalovirus exposure and HLA in healthy donors. Whereas donors were nominally healthy upon sampling, unrecorded immune exposures were probable. PCR primers comprised 60 Vbeta and 13 Jbeta primers. Here immunoSEQ multiplex PCR was the method, and the copy in TCRdb shows in-frame clones only, minus some. The repertoire holds around 200,000 clones, 70% to 80% seen once, with 2.7% in the top ten. The study, taken as a whole, reports: Per published reports, the classifier diagnosed cytomegalovirus status with high specificity and sensitivity. Most TCR sequences showed up rarely, but some public TCRs showed up in many donors. Analyzed later, most CMV-associated TCR beta chains appeared HLA-restricted.

Remarks on this clone: The antigen remains unidentified.

Sequences were obtained from PBMCs. The clonotype comes from a woman aged 60 to 75 in good health and CMV-seropositive.

CDR3 in DNA: TGCGCCAGCAGCTTAGACAGAATAACCACTGAAGCTTTCTTT. This encodes CASSLDRITTEAFF. This chain joins TRBV5-1 and TRBJ1-1, with D possibly being TRBD1 (5 bases). V lost 2 bases and J 4 bases, leaving 12 bases between the germline ends. CDR1 SGHRS and CDR2 YFSETQ come from the germline V gene. CDR3 length equals 14 residues.